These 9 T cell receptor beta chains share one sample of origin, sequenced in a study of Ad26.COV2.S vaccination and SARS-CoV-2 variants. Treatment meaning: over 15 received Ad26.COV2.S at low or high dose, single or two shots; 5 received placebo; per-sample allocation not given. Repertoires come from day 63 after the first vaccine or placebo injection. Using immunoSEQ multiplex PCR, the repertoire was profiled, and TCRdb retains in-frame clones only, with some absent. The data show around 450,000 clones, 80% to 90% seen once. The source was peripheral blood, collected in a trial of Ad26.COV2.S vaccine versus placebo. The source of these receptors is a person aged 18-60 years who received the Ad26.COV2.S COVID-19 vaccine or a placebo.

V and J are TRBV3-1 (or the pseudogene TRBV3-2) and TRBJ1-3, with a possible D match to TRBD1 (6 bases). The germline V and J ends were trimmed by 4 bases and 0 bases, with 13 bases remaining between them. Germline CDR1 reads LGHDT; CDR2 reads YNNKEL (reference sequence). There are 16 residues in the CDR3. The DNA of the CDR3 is TGTGCCAGCAGCCCCCGACAGGTGCCCTCTGGAAACACCATATATTTT. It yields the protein CASSPRQVPSGNTIYF.

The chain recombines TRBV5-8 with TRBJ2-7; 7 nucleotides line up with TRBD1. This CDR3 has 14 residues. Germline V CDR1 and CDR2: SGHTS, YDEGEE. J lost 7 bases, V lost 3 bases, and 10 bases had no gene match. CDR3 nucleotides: TGTGCCAGCAGCTCCCGACAGGGAAGCTTGGAGCAGTACTTC. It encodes CASSSRQGSLEQYF.

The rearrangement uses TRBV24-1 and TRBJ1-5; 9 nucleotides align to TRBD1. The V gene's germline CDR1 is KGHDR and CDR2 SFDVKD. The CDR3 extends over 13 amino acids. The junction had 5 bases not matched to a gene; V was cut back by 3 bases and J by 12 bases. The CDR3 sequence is CATSDRQGGFQHF. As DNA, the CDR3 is TGTGCCACCAGTGATAGACAGGGGGGTTTCCAGCATTTT.

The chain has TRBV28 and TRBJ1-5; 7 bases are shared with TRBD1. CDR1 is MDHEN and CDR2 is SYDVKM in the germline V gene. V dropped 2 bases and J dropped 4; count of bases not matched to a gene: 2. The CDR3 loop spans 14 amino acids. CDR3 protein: CASSLTGVNQPQHF. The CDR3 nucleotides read TGTGCCAGCAGTTTAACAGGGGTGAATCAGCCCCAGCATTTT. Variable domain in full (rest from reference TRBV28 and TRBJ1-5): DVKVTQSSRYLVKRTGEKVFLECVQDMDHENMFWYRQDPGLGLRLIYFSYDVKMKEKGDIPEGYSVSREKKERFSLILESASTNQTSMYLCASSLTGVNQPQHFGDGTRLSIL.

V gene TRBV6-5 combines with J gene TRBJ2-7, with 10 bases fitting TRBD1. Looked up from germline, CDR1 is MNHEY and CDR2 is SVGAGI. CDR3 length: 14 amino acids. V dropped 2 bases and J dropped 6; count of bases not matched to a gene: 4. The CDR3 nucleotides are TGTGCCAGCAGTTACCGACAGGGGGCCAGCGAGCAGTACTTC. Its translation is CASSYRQGASEQYF.

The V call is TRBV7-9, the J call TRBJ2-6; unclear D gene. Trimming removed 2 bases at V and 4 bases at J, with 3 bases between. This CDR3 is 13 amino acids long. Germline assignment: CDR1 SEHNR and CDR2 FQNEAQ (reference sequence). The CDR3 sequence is CASSLTGANVLTF. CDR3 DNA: TGTGCCAGCAGCTTAACCGGGGCCAACGTCCTGACTTTC.

DNA of the CDR3: TGCAGCGTAGAGGGGACGGACTACGAGCAGTACTTC. Translating it yields CSVEGTDYEQYF. The chain combines TRBV29-1 with TRBJ2-7, with D perhaps TRBD1 or TRBD2 (5 bases each). The CDR3 consists of 12 residues. Trimming took off 6 bases at V and 3 bases at J, with 12 bases between the two ends. From germline, CDR1 is SQVTM and CDR2 ANQGSEA.

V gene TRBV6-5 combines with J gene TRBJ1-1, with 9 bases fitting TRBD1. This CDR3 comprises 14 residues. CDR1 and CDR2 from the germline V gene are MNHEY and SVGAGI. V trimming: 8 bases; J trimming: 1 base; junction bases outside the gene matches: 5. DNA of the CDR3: TGTGCCAGCGGCCCGACAGGGGGGAACACTGAAGCTTTCTTT. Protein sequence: CASGPTGGNTEAFF.

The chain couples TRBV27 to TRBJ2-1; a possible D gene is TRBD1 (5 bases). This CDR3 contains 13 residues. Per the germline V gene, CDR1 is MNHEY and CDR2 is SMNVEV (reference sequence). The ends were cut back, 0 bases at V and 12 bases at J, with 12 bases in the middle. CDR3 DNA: TGTGCCAGCAGTTTATCGACAGTCGCAGCGCAGTTCTTC. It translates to CASSLSTVAAQFF.